Each of the 19 T cell receptor beta chains below was sequenced from the same sample in a study of blood T cells in healthy people across ages. A sample-barcoded 5' primer and a J-beta primer mix were used in a second PCR of roughly 7 to 12 cycles. TCRdb re-derived calls from the 5' RACE reads in MiXCR, one entry per CDR3 protein. The sample has approximately 1.5 million distinct CDR3 sequences, 35% to 45% seen once; the top ten hold about 4%. The sequencing sample was made of blood. The receptor source for this set is a woman younger than 35 in good health.

This clonotype has a handful of counts. The rearrangement links TRBV6-5 to TRBJ2-7; D gene uncertain. CDR1 MNHEY and CDR2 SVGAGI come from the germline V gene. V was pared by 0 bases and J by 4 bases, with 10 bases between. CDR3 size: 14 residues. CDR3 amino acids: CASSYSSQRYEQYF. The DNA of the CDR3 is TGTGCCAGCAGTTACTCGAGCCAGAGATACGAGCAGTACTTC.

The J gene is TRBJ2-5, the V gene TRBV20-1; 11 nucleotides match TRBD2. Germline V gene sequence: CDR1 DFQATT, CDR2 SNEGSKA (reference sequence). CDR3 size: 13 residues. Trimming cost V 6 bases and J 6 bases; bases outside gene matches: 6. DNA for the CDR3: TGCAGTGCGAGGCGACTAGCGGGACAGACCCAGTACTTC. This translates into CSARRLAGQTQYF.

The genes are TRBV29-1 and TRBJ2-1; no firm D call. Judging by the DNA end, TRBJ2-7 fits better; the J call may be wrong. Germline CDR1 is SQVTM and CDR2 is ANQGSEA. There are 13 residues in the CDR3. The CDR3 sequence: CSAERQVTNEQYF. CDR3 DNA sequence: TGCAGCGCAGAAAGGCAGGTCACCAATGAGCAGTACTTC.

Concerning this clonotype itself: A much larger clone differs from this one at a single base, so this may be a read error. This chain links TRBV29-1 with TRBJ2-5; D unresolved. Germline lookup yields CDR1 SQVTM and CDR2 ANQGSEA. V was cut by 4 bases and J by 11 bases, with 23 bases left in between. There are 14 residues in the CDR3. In DNA form, the CDR3 reads TGCAGCGTTGGTAGGCGTTTGGCCTACAATGAGCAGTACTTC. It is translated as CSVGRRLAYNEQYF.

The gene calls are TRBV6-2 or TRBV6-3 and TRBJ1-1, with D maybe TRBD1 (5 bases). The V gene's germline CDR1 is MNHEY and CDR2 SVGEGT. This CDR3 comprises 13 residues. Trimming took 6 bases from V and 1 from J, leaving 9 bases between them. CDR3 sequence: CASRIDRNTEAFF. The CDR3 DNA follows: TGTGCCAGCAGAATCGACAGGAACACTGAAGCTTTCTTT.

The sample holds a few counts of this clonotype. V usage is TRBV11-2 and J usage is TRBJ2-7, with 7 bases matching TRBD1. Germline values: CDR1 SGHAT, CDR2 FQNNGV. This CDR3 contains 13 residues. The V and J ends lost 6 bases and 10 bases, in that order; junction bases with no gene match: 12. The CDR3 DNA reads TGTGCCAGCAGTATAGGGACAGCTAACCAACAGTACTTC. This codes for CASSIGTANQQYF.

This clonotype was picked up a small number of times. The rearrangement uses TRBV25-1 and TRBJ1-5, with 8 nucleotides matching TRBD1. Germline V lookup: CDR1 MGHDK, CDR2 SYGVNS. The V and J ends lost 1 base and 6 bases, in that order; junction bases with no gene match: 5. The CDR3 spans 15 residues. CDR3 bases: TGTGCCAGCAGTGAATGGACAGGGCCGATTCAGCCCCAGCATTTT. Translated, it gives CASSEWTGPIQPQHF.

The chain is built from TRBV27 and TRBJ1-1; 8 nucleotides agree with TRBD1. Losses at the gene ends were 4 bases for V and 10 bases for J; bases not matched to a gene: 5. Germline CDR1 is MNHEY and CDR2 is SMNVEV (reference sequence). The CDR3 sequence is 12 residues long. The CDR3 sequence: CASSSRTGTAFF. The CDR3 DNA reads TGTGCCAGCAGTTCCCGGACAGGGACAGCTTTCTTT.

This rearrangement joins TRBV6-5 to TRBJ2-3; 9 bases agree with TRBD2. This CDR3 has 15 amino acids. Germline V lookup: CDR1 MNHEY, CDR2 SVGAGI. Unmatched junction bases numbered 5, after V lost 2 bases and J lost 5 bases. The CDR3 DNA reads as TGTGCCAGCAGTTACCAAGCGGGGGGAGAAGATACGCAGTATTTT. It encodes CASSYQAGGEDTQYF.

The chain uses TRBV21-1 and TRBJ2-5; the D segment call TRBD2 is taken from the table without a DNA check. The closer fit of TRBJ2-1 to the DNA end suggests the J call may be wrong. TRBV21-1 is an annotated pseudogene. The CDR3 contains 16 residues. The CDR3 spells CASSPSTKYLSETQFF. CDR3 bases: TGTGCCAGCAGCCCCTCGACTAAATACCTCTCGGAGACCCAGTTCTTC.

This clonotype was counted only a few times. The CDR3 DNA follows: TGTGCCAGCAGTTTATCTCCCGAAGCAAGGGCTGAAGCTTTCTTT. This gives the protein CASSLSPEARAEAFF. The chain employs TRBV12-3 or TRBV12-4 and TRBJ1-1; D not resolved. Trimming shortened V by 2 bases and J by 6 bases, and 16 bases separated the two germline ends. The CDR3 totals 15 residues.

This clonotype has more than one count but fewer than ten. The J gene is TRBJ2-3, the V gene TRBV29-1; 7 bases align to TRBD2. In germline, CDR1 is SQVTM, CDR2 ANQGSEA. There are 14 residues in the CDR3. V shed 6 bases and J 3 bases; nucleotides not matched to a gene: 9. The CDR3 loop reads CSVGPLAKTDTQYF. CDR3 in DNA: TGCAGCGTAGGCCCACTAGCGAAAACAGATACGCAGTATTTT.

This clonotype appeared once. CDR3: CASSLAAGGDGNTIYF. The DNA for the CDR3 is TGTGCCAGCAGCTTAGCGGCAGGGGGGGATGGAAACACCATATATTTT. This chain connects TRBV7-2 to TRBJ1-3; 7 bases are a match to TRBD1. Trimming took 0 bases from V and 3 from J; bases not matched to a gene: 5. From germline, CDR1 is SGHTA and CDR2 FQGNSA. The CDR3 is 16 residues long. The full variable domain, rest sourced from reference TRBV7-2 and TRBJ1-3, is GAGVSQSPSNKVTEKGKDVELRCDPISGHTALYWYRQSLGQGLEFLIYFQGNSAPDKSGLPSDRFSAERTGGSVSTLTIQRTQQEDSAVYLCASSLAAGGDGNTIYFGEGSWLTVV.

This clonotype was observed a handful of times. The gene calls are TRBV20-1 and TRBJ2-5; 13 bases align to TRBD2. The germline V gene has CDR1 DFQATT and CDR2 SNEGSKA (reference sequence). The CDR3 is 14 residues long. J lost 5 bases, V lost 7 bases, and 7 bases had no gene match. The CDR3 DNA sequence: TGCAGTGATACTAGCGGGAGGGCCGATGAGACCCAGTACTTC. Residues: CSDTSGRADETQYF.

This clonotype was seen a handful of times. The V call is TRBV27, the J call TRBJ1-2, with 10 bases identical to TRBD1. CDR1 and CDR2 from the germline V gene are MNHEY and SMNVEV (reference sequence). V shed 0 bases, J shed 3 bases, and the junction held 1 base outside the gene matches. This CDR3 comprises 15 residues. The CDR3 protein is CASSLSGQGYYGYTF. The CDR3 DNA reads as TGTGCCAGCAGTTTATCGGGACAGGGGTACTATGGCTACACCTTC.

This clonotype was seen repeatedly, ten times or more. The chain carries TRBV12-3 or TRBV12-4 and TRBJ2-5, with 7 bases that match TRBD1. The CDR3 is made up of 14 amino acids. The ends lost 3 bases at V and 0 bases at J; junction bases unmatched: 1. CDR3 sequence (DNA): TGTGCCAGCAGTTTGGGACAGTACCAAGAGACCCAGTACTTC. It codes for CASSLGQYQETQYF.

The genes are TRBV7-9 and TRBJ2-7; 7 nucleotides match TRBD1. The J call is doubtful: the DNA matches TRBJ2-5 better. Germline values: CDR1 SEHNR, CDR2 FQNEAQ (reference sequence). The CDR3 spans 15 residues. DNA for the CDR3: TGTGCCAGCAGCCCCCCAGGGGGTCAAAGTGAGACCCAGTACTTC. Protein sequence: CASSPPGGQSETQYF.

V usage is TRBV5-1 and J usage is TRBJ2-1, with D uncertain. The length of the CDR3 is 13 residues. Deletions cut 2 bases from V and 8 bases from J, with 11 bases between. Germline V CDR1 and CDR2: SGHRS, YFSETQ. The CDR3 protein is CASSLTIGDEQFF. DNA of the CDR3: TGCGCCAGCAGCTTAACAATCGGCGATGAGCAGTTCTTC. The variable domain in full, with the rest retrieved from reference TRBV5-1 and TRBJ2-1, is KAGVTQTPRYLIKTRGQQVTLSCSPISGHRSVSWYQQTPGQGLQFLFEYFSETQRNKGNFPGRFSGRQFSNSRSEMNVSTLELGDSALYLCASSLTIGDEQFFGPGTRLTVL.

The chain carries TRBV27 and TRBJ2-3, with 7 bases identical to TRBD2. CDR1 and CDR2 from the germline V gene are MNHEY and SMNVEV (reference sequence). V trimming: 6 bases; J trimming: 6 bases; junction bases outside the gene matches: 12. CDR3 size: 15 residues. Written as DNA, the CDR3 is TGTGCCAGCAGAGCCCCGGGACTATTGATTGATACGCAGTATTTT. Residues: CASRAPGLLIDTQYF.